The present TCR beta chain was sequenced within a study of early T cells in non-severe SARS-CoV-2 infection. Overall study: Sequencing of unsorted whole blood was done on bulk RNA, leaving chains unpaired.

This clonotype has just a few counts. Its antigen is unknown. Individual cDNA molecules carried attached unique molecular identifiers. TCRdb itself ran the 5' RACE reads through MiXCR, one entry per CDR3 protein. This table holds around 76,000 distinct CDR3 sequences, more than 12% found once. The CDR3 spans 16 residues. Between the trimmed V and J ends, which lost 0 bases and 1 base, there was a span of 11 bases. Germline V CDR1 and CDR2: KGHSH, LQKENI. Points from the study as a whole: CD4 and private specificities were missed by VDJdb matching, which favored anti-spike CD8 responses.

The source of this sequence is an adult who was a healthcare worker with PCR-confirmed SARS-CoV-2 infection or an uninfected control (not recorded which). The chain employs TRBV18 and TRBJ2-3, with D possibly matching TRBD2 (5 bases). The sample in question was whole blood, obtained at baseline. CDR3 loop: CASSPPRSGRTDTQYF. The CDR3 DNA reads TGTGCCAGCTCACCACCCAGAAGCGGACGCACAGATACGCAGTATTTT.